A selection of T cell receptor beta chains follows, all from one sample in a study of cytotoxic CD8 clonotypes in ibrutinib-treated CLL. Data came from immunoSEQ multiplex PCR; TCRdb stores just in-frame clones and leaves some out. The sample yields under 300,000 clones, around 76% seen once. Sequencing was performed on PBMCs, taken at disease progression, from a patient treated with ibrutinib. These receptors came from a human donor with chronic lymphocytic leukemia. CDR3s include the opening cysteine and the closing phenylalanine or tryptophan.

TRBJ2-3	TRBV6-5	CASSYRGLSTDTQYF
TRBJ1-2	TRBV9	CASSTSQGGSYGYTF
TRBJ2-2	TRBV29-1	CSVEVVGVIANTGELFF
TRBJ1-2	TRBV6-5	CASSYSWGANYGYTF
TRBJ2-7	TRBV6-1	CASSEGGTGSYEQYF
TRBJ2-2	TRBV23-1	CASSHPPTGSGNTGELFF
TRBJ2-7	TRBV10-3	CAISESEEQYF
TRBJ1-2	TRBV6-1	CASSSGTLYGYTF
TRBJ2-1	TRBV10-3	CAITDVANSYNEQFF
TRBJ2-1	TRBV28	CASETGVYNEQFF
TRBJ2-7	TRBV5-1	CASSPADREQYF
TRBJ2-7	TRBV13	CASSRGDEQYF
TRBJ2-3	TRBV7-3	CASSLNPPPDTQYF
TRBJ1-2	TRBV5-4	CASRPQGAEGYTF
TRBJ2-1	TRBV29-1	CSVEVASWAHNEQFF
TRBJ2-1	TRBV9	CASSVPGLDEQFF
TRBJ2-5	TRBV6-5	CASSYGQYYQETQYF
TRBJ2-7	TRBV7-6	CASSLAAGTGPGSYEQYF
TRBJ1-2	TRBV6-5	CASSWGTIYGYTF
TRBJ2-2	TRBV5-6	CASSYIPESDTGELFF
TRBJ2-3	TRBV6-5	CASSYHAGGPDTQYF
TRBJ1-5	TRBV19	CASIPGSAGPLPNQPQHF
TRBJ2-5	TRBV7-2	CASSLVWRTGTQYF
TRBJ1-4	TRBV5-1	CASSSEGARNEKLFF
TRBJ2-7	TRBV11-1	CASSLETGGHEQYF
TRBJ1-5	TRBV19	CASSKGQRFNQPQHF
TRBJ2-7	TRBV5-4	CASSRRGLSSYEQYF
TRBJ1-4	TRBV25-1	CASSVGGRKLFF
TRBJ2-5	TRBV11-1	CASSPRTWGETQYF
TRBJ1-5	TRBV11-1	CASSPSSYQPQHF
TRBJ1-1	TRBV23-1	CASSQGWWPANTEAFF
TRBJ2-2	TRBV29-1	CSAYQDAGELFF
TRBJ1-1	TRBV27	CASSLSTGGATMNTEAFF
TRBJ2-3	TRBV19	CASSPGSYTDTQYF
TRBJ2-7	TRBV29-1	CSDTSRASYYEQYF
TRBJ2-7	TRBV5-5	CASSWGTSIFYEQYF
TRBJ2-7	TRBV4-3	CASSQGGTGGDEQYF
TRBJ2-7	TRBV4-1	CASSQRAGEYEQYF
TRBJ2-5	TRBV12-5	CASGLRAGGLETQYF
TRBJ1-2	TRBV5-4	CASSLGALTGFGYGYTF
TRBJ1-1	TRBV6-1	CASQRITEAFF
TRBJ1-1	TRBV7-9	CASSLVGGGVTEAFF
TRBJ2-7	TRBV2	CASRPDAYEQYF
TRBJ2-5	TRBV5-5	CASSTPATFQETQYF
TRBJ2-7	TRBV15	CATSRDRGPGYEQYF
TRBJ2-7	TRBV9	CASSVGPGTGGTYEQYF
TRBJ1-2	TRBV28	CASTPRGRSNYGYTF
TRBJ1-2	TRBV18	CASSPGTGNYGYTF